A single sample is the source of the 8 T cell receptor beta chains below, sequenced in a study of blood T cell repertoires in COVID-19. Using immunoSEQ multiplex PCR, the repertoire was profiled, and TCRdb retains in-frame clones only, with some absent. The table lists about 64,000 clones, approximately 88% of them singletons. Sequencing was performed on peripheral blood. These receptors all stem from an older woman with COVID-19, enrolled during active disease.

This chain links TRBV20-1 with TRBJ2-7; D gene ambiguous. In germline, CDR1 is DFQATT, CDR2 SNEGSKA (reference sequence). The CDR3 runs to 13 residues. Trimming removed 3 bases at V and 0 bases at J, with 9 bases between. DNA of the CDR3: TGCAGTGCTAGTTTTCCCTCCTCCTACGAGCAGTACTTC. Its protein product is CSASFPSSYEQYF.

The chain joins TRBV6-6 to TRBJ1-1; D is perhaps TRBD1 (5 bases). V was pared by 8 bases and J by 6 bases, with 22 bases between. This CDR3 comprises 15 residues. CDR1 is MNHNY, CDR2 SVGAGI, per germline (reference sequence). DNA of the CDR3: TGTGCCAGCTCCGGGGGAGGGGTCATTGGCGCTGAAGCTTTCTTT. This sequence encodes CASSGGGVIGAEAFF.

This rearrangement joins TRBV3-1 (or the pseudogene TRBV3-2) to TRBJ1-1; a weak D match, TRBD1 (6 bases). CDR3 length equals 15 residues. Germline V gives CDR1 LGHDT, CDR2 YNNKEL (reference sequence). Trimming pared 0 bases from V and 5 bases from J, leaving 13 bases between. CDR3 region: CASSQDWARGTEAFF. DNA of the CDR3: TGTGCCAGCAGCCAAGATTGGGCGAGGGGGACTGAAGCTTTCTTT.

J is TRBJ2-3 and V is TRBV19, with D tentatively TRBD2 (6 bases). This CDR3 contains 14 residues. V lost 4 bases and J lost 3, with 11 bases in between. Germline V gene data show CDR1 as LNHDA and CDR2 as SQIVND (reference sequence). The CDR3 DNA follows: TGTGCCAGTAGTACTAGCGTTGGTACAGATACGCAGTATTTT. Amino acids: CASSTSVGTDTQYF.

The rearrangement uses TRBV1 and TRBJ2-3; TRBD2 reflects the table's D call only, with no check against the DNA. TRBV1 is designated a pseudogene. The CDR3 contains 13 residues. The chain's CDR3 is CTSLFRGSDTQYF. The CDR3 nucleotides read TGCACCAGCCTTTTTCGGGGGAGTGATACGCAGTATTTT.

The rearrangement links TRBV18 to TRBJ2-7; D gene ambiguous. The CDR3 is 13 residues long. Between the trimmed V and J ends, which lost 0 bases and 0 bases, there was a span of 3 bases. Germline CDR1 is KGHSH and CDR2 is LQKENI. The CDR3 DNA sequence: TGTGCCAGCTCACCACCCGGCTCCTACGAGCAGTACTTC. Translating it yields CASSPPGSYEQYF. Using reference TRBV18 and TRBJ2-7 for the parts outside the CDR3, the full variable domain is NAGVMQNPRHLVRRRGQEARLRCSPMKGHSHVYWYRQLPEEGLKFMVYLQKENIIDESGMPKERFSAEFPKEGPSILRIQQVVRGDSAAYFCASSPPGSYEQYFGPGTRLTVT.

This rearrangement joins TRBV19 to TRBJ1-1, with D perhaps matching TRBD1 (5 bases). Germline V CDR1 and CDR2: LNHDA, SQIVND (reference sequence). The CDR3 has 14 residues. The V and J ends lost 5 bases and 3 bases respectively, with 13 bases between them. The CDR3 bases are TGTGCCAGTAGTCCATTGACAGTTGACACTGAAGCTTTCTTT. It is translated as CASSPLTVDTEAFF.

The chain joins TRBV19 to TRBJ2-6, with TRBD1 matching over 7 bases. CDR3 length: 15 residues. J lost 2 bases, V lost 7 bases, and 5 bases had no gene match. The germline gives CDR1 LNHDA, CDR2 SQIVND (reference sequence). The CDR3 DNA reads as TGTGCCAGTATTAGCACAGGGGCTGGGGCCAACGTCCTGACTTTC. Translation: CASISTGAGANVLTF.